What follows describes a single TCR beta chain. As yet, its antigen is unknown. Unique molecular identifiers were built into the TCRbeta library. TCRdb used MiXCR to reprocess the PCR reads, holding one entry per CDR3 protein. The table has about a million distinct CDR3 sequences, about 31% seen once; the top ten hold about 28%. This entry comes from a study of T-cell reconstitution after alpha-beta-depleted transplantation in children. Overall study findings and caveats: About two months after transplant, alpha-beta T cells reportedly came from several hundred expanded graft clones. Diversity and T-cell counts at one year after transplant derived mostly from new T cells.

Trimming left V 4 bases short and J 1 base short, with 14 bases between. Germline CDR1 reads SGHRS; CDR2 reads YFSETQ. The CDR3 consists of 15 residues. The sequence came from a boy in the first two years of life who had a stem cell transplant for SCID, so the T cells may come from the graft donor. This chain links TRBV5-1 with TRBJ2-5; D remains ambiguous. Sequences were derived from PBMCs, mostly from graft donor cells, sampled 360 days after TCRalphabeta/CD19-depleted stem cell transplant. CDR3 DNA: TGCGCCAGCAGCGGGGAAGGGAAGTTCCAAGAGACCCAGTACTTC. The encoded protein is CASSGEGKFQETQYF.